Following are 15 T cell receptor beta chains from one sample sequenced in a study of beta chain features in type 1 diabetes. Points from the study as a whole: TCRB CDR3s from Type 1 diabetes patients were moderately but significantly shorter in all four CD4+ subsets.

These receptors' targets are unknown. The entirety of the isolated RNA underwent reverse transcription, so expressed TCRB transcripts were sequenced. Profiling relied on immunoSEQ multiplex PCR, and the TCRdb table lists in-frame clones only, not all of them. The data contain hundreds of thousands of clones, about an eighth of them seen just once; the ten biggest clones take up approximately 0.02%. The sample taken for sequencing was naive CD4+ T cells from blood. These TCRs come from a man aged 18 to 29 with type 1 diabetes.

This clone has only a few counts. The chain carries TRBV4-2 and TRBJ1-1; perhaps TRBD1 as D (5 bases). V lost 3 bases, J lost 4 bases, and 15 bases lay in between. Germline values: CDR1 LGHNA, CDR2 YNFKEQ. This CDR3 has 15 amino acids. DNA for the CDR3: TGTGCCAGCAGCCAGGAGGGGCAGGGAGGCACTGAAGCTTTCTTT. It yields the protein CASSQEGQGGTEAFF.

Only a few counts were recorded for this clone. The rearrangement uses TRBV15 and TRBJ2-3, with TRBD2 matching over 8 bases. CDR3 length: 18 residues. Germline CDR1 reads LNHNV; CDR2 reads YYDKDF (reference sequence). Losses at the gene ends were 3 bases for V and 1 base for J; bases not matched to a gene: 12. DNA of the CDR3: TGTGCCACCAGCAGCACCCCCAGACGGGGGGGTGGCACAGATACGCAGTATTTT. Translated, it gives CATSSTPRRGGGTDTQYF.

The gene calls are TRBV29-1 and TRBJ2-1, with 10 bases fitting TRBD1. The CDR3 consists of 14 residues. CDR1 is SQVTM and CDR2 is ANQGSEA in the germline V gene. Trimming removed 2 bases from V and 7 bases from J; junction bases left unmatched: 5. In nucleotides, the CDR3 is TGCAGCGTTGAAAGGGACAGGGGTATTAATGAGCAGTTCTTC. This codes for CSVERDRGINEQFF.

There are a few counts of this clone. J is TRBJ1-1 and V is TRBV30; the D is unclear. There are 15 residues in the CDR3. The V gene's germline CDR1 is GTSNPN and CDR2 SVGIG (reference sequence). Deletions cut 0 bases from V and 3 bases from J, with 14 bases between. CDR3 loop: CAWSVGSADYTEAFF. CDR3 sequence (DNA): TGTGCCTGGAGTGTAGGGTCAGCCGATTACACTGAAGCTTTCTTT.

This clone has a handful of counts. The chain couples TRBV30 to TRBJ2-5; 8 positions match TRBD1. Germline loops: CDR1 GTSNPN, CDR2 SVGIG (reference sequence). The CDR3 is 19 residues long. Losses at the gene ends were 3 bases for V and 6 bases for J; bases not matched to a gene: 24. The CDR3 reads CAWRAQSSERTGNRKTQYF. As DNA, the CDR3 is TGTGCCTGGAGAGCCCAATCGTCTGAGCGGACAGGGAATAGAAAGACCCAGTACTTC.

This chain joins TRBV15 and TRBJ1-1; TRBD1 matches 7 bases. Per germline, CDR1 LNHNV and CDR2 YYDKDF (reference sequence). There are 16 residues in the CDR3. V lost 1 base, J lost 4 bases, and 9 bases stayed unmatched. This chain's CDR3 is CATSRVTGRWGTEAFF. CDR3 DNA: TGTGCCACCAGCAGAGTGACAGGGAGATGGGGCACTGAAGCTTTCTTT.

A few counts support this clone. The V gene is TRBV2, the J gene TRBJ1-1; D remains ambiguous. The germline gives CDR1 SNHLY, CDR2 FYNNEI. The CDR3 runs 14 residues. The germline V and J ends were trimmed by 3 bases and 4 bases, with 12 bases remaining between them. CDR3 DNA sequence: TGTGCCAGCAGTGACGAGGGCTGGAGCACTGAAGCTTTCTTT. Its translation is CASSDEGWSTEAFF.

The chain couples TRBV6-5 to TRBJ1-6, with D unresolved. V was trimmed by 6 bases and J by 5 bases, leaving 5 bases between them. CDR1 and CDR2 (germline): MNHEY, SVGAGI. The length of the CDR3 is 12 residues. The CDR3 region is CASRPDNSPLHF. The CDR3 DNA follows: TGTGCCAGCAGGCCAGATAATTCACCCCTCCACTTT.

The V call is TRBV6-1, the J call TRBJ2-3; no clear D gene. The CDR3 contains 12 residues. Trimming left V 10 bases short and J 0 bases short, with 8 bases between. Germline lookup yields CDR1 MNHNS and CDR2 SASEGT. Here the CDR3 reads CATRYSTDTQYF. In nucleotides, the CDR3 is TGTGCCACCCGATACAGCACAGATACGCAGTATTTT.

This clone has only a few counts. V gene TRBV25-1 combines with J gene TRBJ1-1, with D possibly matching TRBD1 (5 bases). Trimming shortened V by 6 bases and J by 3 bases, and 14 bases separated the two germline ends. Germline values: CDR1 MGHDK, CDR2 SYGVNS. This CDR3 comprises 14 residues. Here the CDR3 reads CASSKTGGDTEAFF. The CDR3 DNA reads as TGTGCCAGCAGCAAGACCGGGGGGGACACTGAAGCTTTCTTT.

In regard to this clone: Other DNA sequences in the same sample also yield this CDR3. V gene TRBV6-6 combines with J gene TRBJ2-3, with D possibly called TRBD1 or TRBD2 (6 bases each). Trimming took off 2 bases at V and 0 bases at J, with 9 bases between the two ends. Germline V gene data show CDR1 as MNHNY and CDR2 as SVGAGI (reference sequence). This CDR3 has 15 residues. The CDR3 loop reads CASSYGGGSTDTQYF. The CDR3 DNA reads TGTGCCAGCAGTTACGGAGGGGGTAGCACAGATACGCAGTATTTT.

This clone occurred a few times. The V gene is TRBV5-4, the J gene TRBJ1-4; TRBD1 is a possible D gene (6 bases). The CDR3 runs to 14 residues. Germline V gene data show CDR1 as SGHNT and CDR2 as YYREEE (reference sequence). Trimming removed 2 bases from V and 4 bases from J, with 9 bases in between. The CDR3 protein is CASSLQGNNEKLFF. In DNA, the CDR3 is TGTGCCAGCAGCTTACAGGGAAATAATGAAAAACTGTTTTTT.

The gene calls are TRBV5-1 and TRBJ2-2, with 11 bases matching TRBD1. The CDR3 length is 15 residues. The V segment lost 3 bases and the J segment 6 bases; nucleotides outside the gene matches: 4. Germline lookup yields CDR1 SGHRS and CDR2 YFSETQ. The CDR3 coding sequence is TGCGCCAGCAGCTCGGGACAGGGGGTTCCCGGGGAGCTGTTTTTT. Translation gives CASSSGQGVPGELFF.

V is TRBV6-5 and J is TRBJ1-5; TRBD1 is a possible D gene (6 bases). V was trimmed by 7 bases and J by 5 bases, leaving 15 bases between them. In germline, CDR1 is MNHEY, CDR2 SVGAGI. The CDR3 covers 14 residues. CDR3 protein: CASTEAQGHQPQHF. The CDR3 DNA follows: TGTGCCAGCACCGAGGCCCAGGGGCATCAGCCCCAGCATTTT.

A few counts support this clone. V usage is TRBV2 and J usage is TRBJ1-2; no reliable D call. V lost 2 bases, J lost 5 bases, and 3 bases lay in between. This CDR3 is built from 11 residues. The V gene's germline CDR1 is SNHLY and CDR2 FYNNEI. The CDR3 nucleotides are TGTGCCAGCAGTGAACAATATGGCTACACCTTC. Amino acid sequence: CASSEQYGYTF.